These 19 T cell receptor beta chains were all obtained from the same sample, sequenced in a study of blood T cell repertoires in COVID-19 (dated by TCRdb to between 2020 and 2021). The library came from the immunoSEQ multiplex PCR assay. Held by TCRdb, this immuneACCESS table contains in-frame sequences only and omits some clones. Under half of the omission traces to an unresolved V gene where checked; the cause of the rest is unknown. In all, the sample holds about 120,000 clones, and 85% of those were seen once. Roughly a quarter of the sample is held by the ten biggest clonotypes. The sample comprised peripheral blood. These receptor sequences come from a woman aged 80 or older with acute or convalescent COVID-19.

The chain has TRBV18 and TRBJ1-3, with D tentatively TRBD1 (5 bases). Trimming took 3 bases from V and 0 from J, leaving 12 bases between them. This CDR3 contains 16 residues. CDR1 KGHSH and CDR2 LQKENI come from the germline V gene. This CDR3 reads CASSPRQDTSGNTIYF. CDR3 coding DNA: TGTGCCAGCTCACCTCGGCAGGACACCTCTGGAAACACCATATATTTT.

This chain links TRBV25-1 with TRBJ1-6; 7 nucleotides match TRBD1. Germline loops: CDR1 MGHDK, CDR2 SYGVNS. The CDR3 totals 13 residues. As DNA, the CDR3 is TGTGCTAGTCGGGACAGCTATAATTCACCCCTCCACTTT. It specifies CASRDSYNSPLHF.

The V gene is TRBV18, the J gene TRBJ1-2; D is unclear. This CDR3 is 13 amino acids long. V lost 3 bases, J lost 4 bases, and 9 bases lay in between. From germline, CDR1 is KGHSH and CDR2 LQKENI. The CDR3 DNA reads as TGTGCCAGCTCACCGGAAGCGATCTATGGCTACACCTTC. Encoded protein: CASSPEAIYGYTF.

In DNA, the CDR3 is TGTGCCAGATCCCAGGGGGCGGGAGAGACCCAGTACTTC. Its translation: CARSQGAGETQYF. This chain connects TRBV2 to TRBJ2-5; TRBD1 agrees at 8 bases. V shed 9 bases and J 4 bases; nucleotides not matched to a gene: 7. The length of the CDR3 is 13 residues. From germline, CDR1 is SNHLY and CDR2 FYNNEI.

The chain recombines TRBV5-1 with TRBJ1-1, with D perhaps matching TRBD1 (6 bases). Trimming left V 0 bases short and J 2 bases short, with 11 bases between. Germline V CDR1 and CDR2: SGHRS, YFSETQ. The length of the CDR3 is 15 residues. The CDR3 reads CASSLGGQLNTEAFF. The CDR3, as DNA: TGCGCCAGCAGCTTGGGAGGACAGCTTAACACTGAAGCTTTCTTT. The full variable domain, its missing parts supplied by reference TRBV5-1 and TRBJ1-1, is KAGVTQTPRYLIKTRGQQVTLSCSPISGHRSVSWYQQTPGQGLQFLFEYFSETQRNKGNFPGRFSGRQFSNSRSEMNVSTLELGDSALYLCASSLGGQLNTEAFFGQGTRLTVV.

The chain uses TRBV18 and TRBJ2-1; possibly TRBD2 for D (6 bases). The germline CDR1 and CDR2 sequences are KGHSH and LQKENI. The V end was cut by 1 base, the J end by 8 bases, with 9 bases between. This CDR3 has 13 residues. The CDR3 region has the DNA TGTGCCAGCTCACCACACCCGGGGGATGAGCAGTTCTTC. Protein sequence: CASSPHPGDEQFF.

The chain uses TRBV6-5 and TRBJ2-3, with a weak D call TRBD1 (6 bases). V lost 4 bases and J lost 1, with 9 bases in between. This CDR3 contains 14 residues. Per germline, CDR1 MNHEY and CDR2 SVGAGI. The CDR3 DNA follows: TGTGCCAGCAGTTGGGCAGGGGGCACAGATACGCAGTATTTT. Translation gives CASSWAGGTDTQYF.

The chain employs TRBV7-2 and TRBJ1-2; 9 nucleotides line up with TRBD1. V trimming: 5 bases; J trimming: 7 bases; junction bases outside the gene matches: 11. The CDR3 has 15 amino acids. Germline assignment: CDR1 SGHTA and CDR2 FQGNSA. This CDR3 is CASSTQITGGSGYTF. CDR3 nucleotide sequence: TGTGCCAGCAGCACCCAGATTACAGGGGGCTCTGGCTACACCTTC.

The chain is built from TRBV15 and TRBJ1-5; the match to TRBD1 covers 9 bases. CDR1 and CDR2 (germline): LNHNV, YYDKDF (reference sequence). V gave up 7 bases and J gave up 5 bases; unmatched junction bases: 6. The CDR3 contains 14 residues. The CDR3 reads CATTRDRVYQPQHF. The CDR3 DNA follows: TGTGCCACCACCCGGGACAGGGTGTATCAGCCCCAGCATTTT.

The chain carries TRBV18 and TRBJ2-3; TRBD2 might be the D (6 bases). CDR1 is KGHSH and CDR2 is LQKENI in the germline V gene. Between the trimmed V and J ends, which lost 7 bases and 6 bases, there was a span of 17 bases. The CDR3 extends over 14 amino acids. In DNA, the CDR3 is TGTGCCAGCTGCCGACTAGGTGAGGGGGATACGCAGTATTTT. Protein: CASCRLGEGDTQYF.

The chain has TRBV6-5 and TRBJ1-4, with 8 nucleotides matching TRBD1. CDR3 size: 14 residues. Germline-derived CDR1 and CDR2 are MNHEY and SVGAGI. With 6 bases clipped from V and 5 bases from J, the junction kept 5 bases outside the gene matches. CDR3 nucleotides: TGTGCCAGCAGACGTACAGGGGGGAATGAAAAACTGTTTTTT. Protein product: CASRRTGGNEKLFF.

The chain combines TRBV15 with TRBJ2-7; unclear D gene. There are 12 residues in the CDR3. Deletions cut 8 bases from V and 3 bases from J, with 11 bases between. CDR1 and CDR2 (germline): LNHNV, YYDKDF (reference sequence). CDR3 DNA: TGTGCCACCGGGCCCTCATTCTACGAGCAGTACTTC. This codes for CATGPSFYEQYF.

The chain carries TRBV7-9 and TRBJ2-1; D unresolved. Germline CDR1 is SEHNR and CDR2 is FQNEAQ (reference sequence). The CDR3 has 15 residues. The V gene lost 5 bases and the J gene lost 0 bases, with 11 bases spanning the gap. The CDR3 nucleotides are TGTGCCAGCAGCACAGACCTAAGCTCCTACAATGAGCAGTTCTTC. As protein: CASSTDLSSYNEQFF.

Ten or more counts support this clone. This rearrangement joins TRBV5-1 to TRBJ1-2, with 8 bases matching TRBD1. The J segment lost 4 bases and the V segment lost 2 bases, leaving 7 bases of the junction unmatched. The CDR3 loop spans 15 amino acids. Germline CDR1 and CDR2: SGHRS and YFSETQ. CDR3 loop: CASSFSAGGVYGYTF. CDR3 bases: TGCGCCAGCAGCTTCTCCGCAGGGGGCGTCTATGGCTACACCTTC.

V and J are TRBV2 and TRBJ1-1; D uncertain. Germline V gene sequence: CDR1 SNHLY, CDR2 FYNNEI. This CDR3 comprises 13 residues. V dropped 5 bases and J dropped 10 bases, with 17 bases sitting between them. CDR3 in amino acids: CASSPGVLVLAFF. CDR3 nucleotide sequence: TGTGCCAGCAGTCCCGGAGTTTTAGTGTTAGCTTTCTTT.

V and J are TRBV21-1 and TRBJ2-7; the table's D call, TRBD1, was not checked against the DNA. TRBV21-1 is a documented pseudogene. There are 15 residues in the CDR3. The CDR3 coding sequence is TGTGCCAGCAGCTCTGTCTGTACAGGGCCCTACGAGCAGTACTTC. It translates to CASSSVCTGPYEQYF.

The chain joins TRBV7-8 to TRBJ2-5; TRBD2 might be the D (5 bases). This CDR3 spans 13 amino acids. The V and J ends lost 5 bases and 1 base respectively, with 8 bases between them. Germline CDR1 SGHVS, CDR2 FQNEAQ. The CDR3 DNA reads TGTGCCAGCAGCCAGCGGTTCCAAGAGACCCAGTACTTC. Translated: CASSQRFQETQYF.

The V call is TRBV7-8, the J call TRBJ1-1; TRBD1 aligns across 8 bases. The germline CDR1 and CDR2 sequences are SGHVS and FQNEAQ. This CDR3 has 13 residues. The V gene end was trimmed by 9 bases and the J gene end by 1 base; junction bases not matched to a gene: 4. CDR3 DNA: TGTGCCAGTGCGGGACAGGCGAACACTGAAGCTTTCTTT. Translation gives CASAGQANTEAFF.

CDR3 sequence: CASRLVGRVYGYTF. The CDR3 nucleotides are TGTGCCAGTAGACTTGTTGGGCGAGTCTATGGCTACACCTTC. The chain is built from TRBV19 and TRBJ1-2; D is ambiguous. Germline V CDR1 and CDR2: LNHDA, SQIVND (reference sequence). The CDR3 is made up of 14 amino acids. The V end was cut by 6 bases, the J end by 4 bases, with 15 bases between.